This T cell receptor beta chain was obtained from a study of identical twins. Study-wide results and limits: Rather than following the same donors, the conclusions depended on cross-sectional statistical analysis.

A universal primer site arose from template switching, and cDNA bore unique molecular identifiers. One entry per CDR3 protein, called by TCRdb with MiXCR from the 5' RACE reads. The data hold some 1,700,000 distinct CDR3 sequences, with 32% observed a single time. The CDR3 loop spans 14 amino acids. Trimming at V came to 3 bases and at J to 6 bases, leaving 2 bases not matched to a gene. This clonotype was detected only a few times. Its antigen is currently unknown. The receptor's source is a newborn girl in good health. This chain connects TRBV12-3 or TRBV12-4 to TRBJ1-5; TRBD1 aligns across 10 bases. Sequences were obtained from cord blood. CDR3 residues: CASSFRQGAQPQHF. In DNA, the CDR3 is TGTGCCAGCAGTTTCCGACAGGGGGCTCAGCCCCAGCATTTT.